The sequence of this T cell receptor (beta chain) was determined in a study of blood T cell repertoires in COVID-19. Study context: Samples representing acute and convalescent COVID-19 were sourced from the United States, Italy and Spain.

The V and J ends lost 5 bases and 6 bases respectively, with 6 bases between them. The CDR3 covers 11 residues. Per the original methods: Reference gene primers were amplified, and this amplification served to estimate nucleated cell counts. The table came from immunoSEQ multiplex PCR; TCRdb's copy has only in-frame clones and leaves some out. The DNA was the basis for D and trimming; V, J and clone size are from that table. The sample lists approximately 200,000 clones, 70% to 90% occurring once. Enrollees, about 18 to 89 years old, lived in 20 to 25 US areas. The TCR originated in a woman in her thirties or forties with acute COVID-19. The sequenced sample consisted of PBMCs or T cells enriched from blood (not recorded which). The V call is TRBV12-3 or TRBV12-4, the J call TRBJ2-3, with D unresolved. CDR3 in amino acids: CASSPLDTQYF. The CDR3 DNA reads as TGTGCCAGCAGTCCTCTGGATACGCAGTATTTT.